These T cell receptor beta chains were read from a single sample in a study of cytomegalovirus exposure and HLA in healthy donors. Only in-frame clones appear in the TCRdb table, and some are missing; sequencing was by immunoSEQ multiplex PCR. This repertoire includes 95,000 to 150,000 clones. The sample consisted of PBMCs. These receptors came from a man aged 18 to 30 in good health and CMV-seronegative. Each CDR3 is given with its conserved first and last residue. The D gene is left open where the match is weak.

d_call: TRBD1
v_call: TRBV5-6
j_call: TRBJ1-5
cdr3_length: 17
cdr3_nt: TGCGCCAGCAGCCTCCGGGACAGGGAGAACAGCAATCAGCCCCAGCATTTT
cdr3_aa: CASSLRDRENSNQPQHF

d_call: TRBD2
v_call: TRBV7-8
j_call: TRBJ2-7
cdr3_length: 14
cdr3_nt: TGTGCCAGCAGCTTAGTGGGACTAGTTTACGAGCAGTACTTC
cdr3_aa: CASSLVGLVYEQYF

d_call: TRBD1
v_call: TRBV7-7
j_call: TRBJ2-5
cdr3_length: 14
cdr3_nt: TGTGCTAGCAGCCCGGACAGGGCGGGAGAGACCCAGTACTTC
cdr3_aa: CASSPDRAGETQYF

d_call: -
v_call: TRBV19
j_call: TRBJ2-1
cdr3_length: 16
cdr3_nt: TGTGCCAGTAGTATGGGTTCAGCAGGGGCGCGGAGTGAGCAGTTCTTC
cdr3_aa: CASSMGSAGARSEQFF

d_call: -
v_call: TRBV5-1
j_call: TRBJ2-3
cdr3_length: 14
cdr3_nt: TGCGCCAGCAGCTTACCTCAGGGGACAGATACGCAGTATTTT
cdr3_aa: CASSLPQGTDTQYF

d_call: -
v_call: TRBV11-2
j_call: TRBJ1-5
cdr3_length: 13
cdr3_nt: TGTGCCAGCAGCTCTCGACAGAATCAGCCCCAGCATTTT
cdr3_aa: CASSSRQNQPQHF

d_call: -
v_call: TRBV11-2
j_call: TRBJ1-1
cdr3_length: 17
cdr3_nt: TGTGCCAGCAGCCCCATTACAGGTGCGGTTAGTAAAACTGAAGCTTTCTTT
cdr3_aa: CASSPITGAVSKTEAFF

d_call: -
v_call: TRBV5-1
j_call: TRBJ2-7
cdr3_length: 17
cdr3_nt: TGCGCCAGCAGCCCGACACTAAATACTAGGGGGATCTACGAGCAGTACTTC
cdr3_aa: CASSPTLNTRGIYEQYF

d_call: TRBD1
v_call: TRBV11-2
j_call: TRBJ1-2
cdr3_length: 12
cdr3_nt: TGTGCCAGCAGCTCGGGGACAGGTGGCTACACCTTC
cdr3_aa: CASSSGTGGYTF

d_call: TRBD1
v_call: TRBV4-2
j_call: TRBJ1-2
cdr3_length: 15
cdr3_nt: TGTGCCAGCAGCGAGGGGACAGCAGCTAACTATGGCTACACCTTC
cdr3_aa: CASSEGTAANYGYTF

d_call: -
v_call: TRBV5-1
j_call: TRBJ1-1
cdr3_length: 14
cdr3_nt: TGCGCCAGCAGCTCAGTTGGGGGGTACACTGAAGCTTTCTTT
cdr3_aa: CASSSVGGYTEAFF

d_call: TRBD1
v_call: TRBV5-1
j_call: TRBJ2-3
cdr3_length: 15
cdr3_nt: TGCGCCAGCAGCTTGGGGGGGACAGGGGTGGATACGCAGTATTTT
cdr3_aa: CASSLGGTGVDTQYF

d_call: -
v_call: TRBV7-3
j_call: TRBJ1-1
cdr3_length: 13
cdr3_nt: TGTGCCAGCAGCTTTGACTCGAACACTGAAGCTTTCTTT
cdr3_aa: CASSFDSNTEAFF

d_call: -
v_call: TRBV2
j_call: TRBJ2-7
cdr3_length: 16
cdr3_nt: TGTGCCAGCAGTGAAGCGCGGCGGACAGCGGCCTACGAGCAGTACTTC
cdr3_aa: CASSEARRTAAYEQYF

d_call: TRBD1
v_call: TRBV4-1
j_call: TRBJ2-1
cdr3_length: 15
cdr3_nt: TGCGCCAGCAGCCAGTCCGGGACAGGGTCCAATGAGCAGTTCTTC
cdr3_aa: CASSQSGTGSNEQFF

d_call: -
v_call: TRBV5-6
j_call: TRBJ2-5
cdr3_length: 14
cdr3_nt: TGTGCCAGCGAACCGGGACTCCTCCAAGAGACCCAGTACTTC
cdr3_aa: CASEPGLLQETQYF

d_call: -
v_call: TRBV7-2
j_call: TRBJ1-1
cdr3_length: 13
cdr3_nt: TGTGCCAGCAGTTCTGTGGGTGCGGCTGAAGCTTTCTTT
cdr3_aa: CASSSVGAAEAFF

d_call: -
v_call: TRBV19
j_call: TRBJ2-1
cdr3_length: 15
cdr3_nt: TGTGCCAGTAGCGCCCCCGGTTCCTCCTACAATGAGCAGTTCTTC
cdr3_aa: CASSAPGSSYNEQFF

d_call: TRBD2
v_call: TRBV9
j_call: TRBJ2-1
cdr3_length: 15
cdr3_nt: TGTGCCAGCAGCGTAGAGAGCGGGGGGTACAATGAGCAGTTCTTC
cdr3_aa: CASSVESGGYNEQFF

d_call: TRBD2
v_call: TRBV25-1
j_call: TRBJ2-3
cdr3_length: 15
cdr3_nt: TGTGCCAGCAGTGCGATGGCGGGAGGAACAGATACGCAGTATTTT
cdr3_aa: CASSAMAGGTDTQYF

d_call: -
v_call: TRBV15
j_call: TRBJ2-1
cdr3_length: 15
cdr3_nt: TGTGCCACCAGCAGAGTGAGTTTTGGCGGCAATGAGCAGTTCTTC
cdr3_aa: CATSRVSFGGNEQFF

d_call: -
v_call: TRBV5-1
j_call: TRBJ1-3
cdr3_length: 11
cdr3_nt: TGCGCCAGCTTTCCGGGAAACACCATATATTTT
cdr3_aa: CASFPGNTIYF

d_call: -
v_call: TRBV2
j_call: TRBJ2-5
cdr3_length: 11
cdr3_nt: TGTGCCAGCAGCGACTCTGGAGAGCAGTACTTC
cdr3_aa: CASSDSGEQYF

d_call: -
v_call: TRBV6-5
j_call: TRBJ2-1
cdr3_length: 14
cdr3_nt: TGTGCCAGCAGTTACTCGGGAGGAAACAATGAGCAGTTCTTC
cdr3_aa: CASSYSGGNNEQFF

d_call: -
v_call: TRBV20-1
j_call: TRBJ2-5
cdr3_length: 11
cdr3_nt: TGCAAGGCTACCCTAGGAGAGACCCAGTACTTC
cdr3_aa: CKATLGETQYF

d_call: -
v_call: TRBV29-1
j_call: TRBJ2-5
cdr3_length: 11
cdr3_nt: TGCAGCGCCCTTCCGGGGGAGACCCAGTACTTC
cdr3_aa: CSALPGETQYF

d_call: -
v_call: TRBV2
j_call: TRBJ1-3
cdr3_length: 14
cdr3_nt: TGTGCCAGCGGAAACAGACAAACCAGAAACACCATATATTTT
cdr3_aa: CASGNRQTRNTIYF

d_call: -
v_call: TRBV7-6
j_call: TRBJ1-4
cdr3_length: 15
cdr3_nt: TGTGCCAGCAGCCAACAAAACGGGGGAAATGAAAAACTGTTTTTT
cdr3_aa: CASSQQNGGNEKLFF

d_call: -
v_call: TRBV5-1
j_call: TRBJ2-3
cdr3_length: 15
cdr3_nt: TGCGCCAGCAGCTTGAGTACAGGGCTCACAGATACGCAGTATTTT
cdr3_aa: CASSLSTGLTDTQYF

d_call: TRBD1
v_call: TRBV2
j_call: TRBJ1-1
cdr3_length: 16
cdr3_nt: TGTGCCAGCAGTGCCGGGACAGGATTGATGAACACTGAAGCTTTCTTT
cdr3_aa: CASSAGTGLMNTEAFF

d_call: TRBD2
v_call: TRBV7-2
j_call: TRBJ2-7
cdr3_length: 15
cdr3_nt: TGTGCCAGCAGCTCCGGGACTAGCGGAGTTTACGAGCAGTACTTC
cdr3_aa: CASSSGTSGVYEQYF

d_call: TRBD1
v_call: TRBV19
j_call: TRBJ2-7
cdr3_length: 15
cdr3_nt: TGTGCCAGTAGTATAGCGAGGACAGGGGCCTACGAGCAGTACTTC
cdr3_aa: CASSIARTGAYEQYF

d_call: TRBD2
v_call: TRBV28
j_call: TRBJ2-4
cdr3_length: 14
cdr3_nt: TGTGCCAGCTCCCTGGGGGGGGGCAAAAACATTCAGTACTTC
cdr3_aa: CASSLGGGKNIQYF

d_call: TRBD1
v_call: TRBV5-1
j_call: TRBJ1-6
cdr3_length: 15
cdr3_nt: TGCGCCAGCAGATCAAATTCAGGGGGTAATTCACCCCTCCACTTT
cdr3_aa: CASRSNSGGNSPLHF

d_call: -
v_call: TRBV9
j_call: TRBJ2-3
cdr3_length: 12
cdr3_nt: TGTGCCAGCAGCGGCCGCACTAATACGCAGTATTTT
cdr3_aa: CASSGRTNTQYF

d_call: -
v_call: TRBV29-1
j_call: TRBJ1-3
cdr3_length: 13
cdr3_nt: TGCAGCGTTGAGGCCGGGGTTGGAAACACCATATATTTT
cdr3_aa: CSVEAGVGNTIYF

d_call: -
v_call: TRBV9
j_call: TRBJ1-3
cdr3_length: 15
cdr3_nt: TGTGCCAGCAGCGTAGATCTGGGAGCCGGAAACACCATATATTTT
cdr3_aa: CASSVDLGAGNTIYF

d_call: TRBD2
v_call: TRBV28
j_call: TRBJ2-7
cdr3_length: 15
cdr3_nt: TGTGCCAGCAGCCCGACTAGCGGGAGGACATCCGAGCAGTACTTC
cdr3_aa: CASSPTSGRTSEQYF

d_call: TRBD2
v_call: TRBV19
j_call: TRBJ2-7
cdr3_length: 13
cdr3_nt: TGTGCCAGTAGTACCTGGGGGGGTTACGAGCAGTACTTC
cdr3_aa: CASSTWGGYEQYF

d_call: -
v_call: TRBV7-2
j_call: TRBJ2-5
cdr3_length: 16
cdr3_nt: TGTGCCAGCAGCTTAGGGGGACGTCTATCTTGGGGGGCCCAGTACTTC
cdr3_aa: CASSLGGRLSWGAQYF

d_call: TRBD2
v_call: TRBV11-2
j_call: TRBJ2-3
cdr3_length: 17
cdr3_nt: TGTGCCAGCAGCTTATCATCAGGTAGCGGGAGTATAGATACGCAGTATTTT
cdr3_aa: CASSLSSGSGSIDTQYF

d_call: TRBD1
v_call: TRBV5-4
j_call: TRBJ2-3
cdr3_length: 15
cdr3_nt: TGTGCCAGCAGCCCTAGACAGGGCCGCCGAGATACGCAGTATTTT
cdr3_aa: CASSPRQGRRDTQYF

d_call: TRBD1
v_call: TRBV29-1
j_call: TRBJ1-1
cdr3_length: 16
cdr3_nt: TGCAGCGTTGTGGACAGGGGTCGAACGAAGAACACTGAAGCTTTCTTT
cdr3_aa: CSVVDRGRTKNTEAFF

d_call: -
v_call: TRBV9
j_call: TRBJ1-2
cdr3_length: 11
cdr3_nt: TGTGCCAGCAGACAGGGTGGTGGCTACACCTTC
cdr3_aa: CASRQGGGYTF

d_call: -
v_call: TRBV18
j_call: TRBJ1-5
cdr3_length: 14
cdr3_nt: TGTGCCAGCTCACCGAGAGGGGGTATAGAGCCCCAGCATTTT
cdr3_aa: CASSPRGGIEPQHF

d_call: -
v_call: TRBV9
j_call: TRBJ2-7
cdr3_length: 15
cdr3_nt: TGTGCCAGCAGCGTTACTGAGACACCGTACTACGAGCAGTACTTC
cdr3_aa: CASSVTETPYYEQYF

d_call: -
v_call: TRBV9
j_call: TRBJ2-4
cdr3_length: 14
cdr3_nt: TGTGCCAGCAGCCCACAGGGATTAGGGGGCATTCAGTACTTC
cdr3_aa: CASSPQGLGGIQYF

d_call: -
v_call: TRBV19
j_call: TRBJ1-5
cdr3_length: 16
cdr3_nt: TGTGCCAGTAGCAGCCTCTTGGCGACAGAAATACAGCCCCAGCATTTT
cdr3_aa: CASSSLLATEIQPQHF

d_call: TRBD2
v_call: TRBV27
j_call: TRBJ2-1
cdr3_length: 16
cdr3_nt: TGTGCCAGCAGTTTTTGGCAGGGACTAGGTTACAATGAGCAGTTCTTC
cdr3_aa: CASSFWQGLGYNEQFF